The source of this T cell receptor (beta chain) is a study of cytomegalovirus exposure and HLA in healthy donors. V was pared by 5 bases and J by 8 bases, with 6 bases of the junction left unmatched. Germline values: CDR1 SNHLY, CDR2 FYNNEI. The CDR3 has 14 amino acids. Points from the study as a whole: Researchers catalogued about 150 TCR beta chains as cytomegalovirus-associated. In the approximately 120 validation repertoires, a later analysis found that first-cohort TCR clusters tended to co-occur. Most observed TCR sequences were rare, whereas some public TCRs were detected in many donors. It was confirmed in vitro that three of the CMV-associated chains were specific for CMV antigens.

On this clone itself: The target antigen is unknown.

The assay was immunoSEQ multiplex PCR, and TCRdb's table has in-frame clones only and misses some. The table has approximately 200,000 clones, about three quarters seen once. Sequenced input: PBMCs. This TCR was sampled from a woman in her twenties or thirties in good health and CMV-seronegative. This chain connects TRBV2 to TRBJ2-1; 10 bases are a match to TRBD1. The CDR3 DNA sequence: TGTGCCAGCAGTTGGGACAGGGGTATGGATGAGCAGTTCTTC. As protein: CASSWDRGMDEQFF. The full variable domain, in which reference TRBV2 and TRBJ2-1 provide the parts outside the CDR3, is EPEVTQTPSHQVTQMGQEVILRCVPISNHLYFYWYRQILGQKVEFLVSFYNNEISEKSEIFDDQFSVERPDGSNFTLKIRSTKLEDSAMYFCASSWDRGMDEQFFGPGTRLTVL.